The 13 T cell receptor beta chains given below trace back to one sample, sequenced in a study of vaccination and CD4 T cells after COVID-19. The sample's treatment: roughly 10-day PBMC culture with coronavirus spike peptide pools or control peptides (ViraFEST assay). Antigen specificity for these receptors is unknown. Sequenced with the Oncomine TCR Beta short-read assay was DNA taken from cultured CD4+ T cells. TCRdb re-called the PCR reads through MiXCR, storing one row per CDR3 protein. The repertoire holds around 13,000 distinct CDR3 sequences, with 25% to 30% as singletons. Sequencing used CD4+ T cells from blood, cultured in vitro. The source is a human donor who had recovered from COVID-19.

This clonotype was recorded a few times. This chain's CDR3 is CASSLMGLPTQYF. The CDR3 DNA reads TGTGCCAGCAGCTTAATGGGACTGCCTACGCAGTATTTT. This chain uses TRBV7-2 with TRBJ2-3; possible D gene TRBD2, 6 bases. The CDR3 is 13 amino acids. Deletions cut 2 bases from V and 8 bases from J, with 11 bases between. In germline, CDR1 is SGHTA, CDR2 FQGNSA.

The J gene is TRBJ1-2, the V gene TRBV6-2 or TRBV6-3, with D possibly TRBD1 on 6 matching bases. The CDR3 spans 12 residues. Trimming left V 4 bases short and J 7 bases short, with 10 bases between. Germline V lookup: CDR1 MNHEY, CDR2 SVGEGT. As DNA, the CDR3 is TGTGCCAGCAGTTTACAGGGTCTTGGCTACACCTTC. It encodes CASSLQGLGYTF.

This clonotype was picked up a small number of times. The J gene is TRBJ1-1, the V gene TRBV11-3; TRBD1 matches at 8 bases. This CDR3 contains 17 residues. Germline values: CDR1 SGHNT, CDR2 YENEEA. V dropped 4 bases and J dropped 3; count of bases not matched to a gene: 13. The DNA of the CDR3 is TGTGCCAGCAGCTCCCCTCGGGGTTTGACAGGGGACACTGAAGCTTTCTTT. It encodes CASSSPRGLTGDTEAFF.

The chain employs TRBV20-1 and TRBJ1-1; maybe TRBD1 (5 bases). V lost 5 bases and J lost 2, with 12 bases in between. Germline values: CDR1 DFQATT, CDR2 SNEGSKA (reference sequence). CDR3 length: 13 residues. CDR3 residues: CSAVQGINTEAFF. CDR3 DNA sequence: TGCAGTGCTGTCCAGGGTATAAACACTGAAGCTTTCTTT.

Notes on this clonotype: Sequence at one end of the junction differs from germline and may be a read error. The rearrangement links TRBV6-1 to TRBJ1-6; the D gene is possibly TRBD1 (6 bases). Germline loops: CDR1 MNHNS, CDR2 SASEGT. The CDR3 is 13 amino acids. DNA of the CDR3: TGTGCCACCAGGGGTTCCTATAATTCACCCCCCCACTTT. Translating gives CATRGSYNSPPHF.

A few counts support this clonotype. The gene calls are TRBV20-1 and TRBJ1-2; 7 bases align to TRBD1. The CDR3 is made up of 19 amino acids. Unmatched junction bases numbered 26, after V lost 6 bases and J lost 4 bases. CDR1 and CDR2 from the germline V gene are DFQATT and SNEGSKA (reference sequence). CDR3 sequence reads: CSANLQYAPGTAGRYGYTF. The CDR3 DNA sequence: TGCAGTGCAAACCTCCAGTATGCCCCCGGGACAGCCGGCCGCTATGGCTACACCTTC.

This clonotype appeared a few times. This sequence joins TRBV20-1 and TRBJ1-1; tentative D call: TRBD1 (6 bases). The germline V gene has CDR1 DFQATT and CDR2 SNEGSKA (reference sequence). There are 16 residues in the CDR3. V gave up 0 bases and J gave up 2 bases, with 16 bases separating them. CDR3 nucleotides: TGCAGTGCTAGAGACGGGGGGCGAGGGTACAACACTGAAGCTTTCTTT. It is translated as CSARDGGRGYNTEAFF.

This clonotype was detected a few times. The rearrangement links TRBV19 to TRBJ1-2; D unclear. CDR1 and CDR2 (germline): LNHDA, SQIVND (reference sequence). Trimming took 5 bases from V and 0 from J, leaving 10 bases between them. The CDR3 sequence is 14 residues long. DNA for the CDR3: TGTGCCAGTAGTTCGGGCTACCCTAACTATGGCTACACCTTC. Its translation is CASSSGYPNYGYTF.

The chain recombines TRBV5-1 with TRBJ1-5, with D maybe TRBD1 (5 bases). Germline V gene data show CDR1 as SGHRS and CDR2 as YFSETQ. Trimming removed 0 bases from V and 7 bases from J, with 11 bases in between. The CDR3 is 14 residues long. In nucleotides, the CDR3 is TGCGCCAGCAGCTTGGAGGGGACGGCGCAGCCCCAGCATTTT. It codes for CASSLEGTAQPQHF.

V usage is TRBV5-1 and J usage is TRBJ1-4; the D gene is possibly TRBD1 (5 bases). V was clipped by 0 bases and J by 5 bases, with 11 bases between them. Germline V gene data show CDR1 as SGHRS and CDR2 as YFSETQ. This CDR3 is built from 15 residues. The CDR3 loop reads CASSLAMAGNEKLFF. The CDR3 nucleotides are TGCGCCAGCAGCTTGGCCATGGCAGGGAATGAAAAACTGTTTTTT.

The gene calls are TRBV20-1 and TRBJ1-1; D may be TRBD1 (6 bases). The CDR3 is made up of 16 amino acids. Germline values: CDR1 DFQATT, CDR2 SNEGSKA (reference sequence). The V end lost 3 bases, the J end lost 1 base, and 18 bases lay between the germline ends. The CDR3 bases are TGCAGTGCTAGGCCGGGGACAACTAGGGGGAACACTGAAGCTTTCTTT. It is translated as CSARPGTTRGNTEAFF.

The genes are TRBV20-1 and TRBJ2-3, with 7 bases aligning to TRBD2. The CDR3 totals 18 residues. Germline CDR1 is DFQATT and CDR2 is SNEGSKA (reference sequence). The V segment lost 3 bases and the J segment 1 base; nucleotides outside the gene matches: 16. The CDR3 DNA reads TGCAGTGCTAGCCCCCCCCTGGGGGGGATATGGGGCACAGATACGCAGTATTTT. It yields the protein CSASPPLGGIWGTDTQYF.

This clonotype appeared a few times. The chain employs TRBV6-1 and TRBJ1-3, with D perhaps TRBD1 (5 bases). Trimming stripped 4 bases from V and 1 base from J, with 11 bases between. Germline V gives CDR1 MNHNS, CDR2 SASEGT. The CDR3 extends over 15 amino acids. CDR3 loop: CASSAGRGSGNTIYF. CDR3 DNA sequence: TGTGCCAGCAGTGCTGGGCGGGGGTCTGGAAACACCATATATTTT.